A single TCR beta chain is shown here with its context. Its specificity is not known. Looked up from germline, CDR1 is SGDLS and CDR2 is YYNGEE. V gave up 4 bases and J gave up 0 bases, with 9 bases separating them. The CDR3 totals 14 residues. The source of the sample is a study of T cell responses to AZD1222 COVID-19 vaccine. Overall study findings and caveats: Donors skewed white British and female; clonal diversity was possibly underestimated.

Some clones are missing from TCRdb's copy, which holds only in-frame ones; the method was immunoSEQ multiplex PCR. The sample lists roughly 150,000 clones, around nine tenths occurring once. The sequenced sample was peripheral blood, obtained after recovery from COVID-19. The V and J genes are TRBV9 and TRBJ2-3; no reliable D call. This clonotype was obtained from an adult who had recovered from COVID-19. This CDR3 is CASSLELSTDTQYF. DNA for the CDR3: TGTGCCAGCAGCCTGGAACTTAGCACAGATACGCAGTATTTT.